The rows below give T cell receptor beta chains drawn from one sample of a study of monozygotic twins with inflammatory bowel disease. After re-calling the 5' RACE reads, TCRdb lists one entry per CDR3 protein, DNA absent. Here the sample table reports some 440,000 distinct CDR3 sequences. The sequencing sample was made of blood. These receptors originate from a human donor with ulcerative colitis or Crohn's disease, or a healthy co-twin of an affected twin (not recorded which). Each CDR3 is given with its conserved first and last residue. The order of the fields is J gene, V gene, CDR3 protein.

>TRBJ1-2|TRBV2
CASLAGLSYTF
>TRBJ2-2|TRBV27
CASTKGDSRNTGELFF
>TRBJ2-7|TRBV20-1
CSAGRLAGGPYEQYF
>TRBJ2-7|TRBV12-3/TRBV12-4
CASSSLSYEQYF
>TRBJ2-1|TRBV23-1
CASSQSRGLYSQFF
>TRBJ2-3|TRBV29-1
CSVESLTDTQYF
>TRBJ2-7|TRBV6-4
CASSDFGRAYEQYF
>TRBJ1-2|TRBV6-1
CASRRDAEGSYGYTF
>TRBJ2-1|TRBV20-1
CSARALGLAGGPSSYNEQFF
>TRBJ1-5|TRBV27
CASSFRQPSWPQHF
>TRBJ2-1|TRBV12-3/TRBV12-4
CASSPRTSGVNEQFF
>TRBJ2-1|TRBV20-1
CSGPEKSSPRTSGRHNEQFF
>TRBJ1-2|TRBV27
CASTMTGQTISYGYTF
>TRBJ2-3|TRBV20-1
CSASGSTSTDTQYF
>TRBJ1-1|TRBV13
CASSLGLADRAFF
>TRBJ2-5|TRBV5-1
CASSLADETQYF
>TRBJ2-2|TRBV6-5
CASSYSPVNRAGELFF
>TRBJ1-1|TRBV10-3
CAISGLEGKAFF
>TRBJ2-1|TRBV20-1
CSAGLREGVRDEQFF
>TRBJ1-2|TRBV12-3/TRBV12-4
CASNRLGERYGYTF
>TRBJ2-7|TRBV6-1
CASRSLLSYEQYF
>TRBJ2-7|TRBV18
CASSLSETYEQYF
>TRBJ2-3|TRBV6-2/TRBV6-3
CASSRGQGTDTQYF
>TRBJ1-6|TRBV9
CASSVGKDSYNSPLHF
>TRBJ2-1|TRBV19
CASSIERTRNEQFF
>TRBJ2-1|TRBV27
CASSFRGADNEQFF
>TRBJ2-3|TRBV7-2
CASSLGASATYF
>TRBJ2-4|TRBV18
CASSPPNTRGRPGNIQYF
>TRBJ1-5|TRBV20-1
CSASSLPGQTVYNSNQPQHF
>TRBJ1-6|TRBV12-3/TRBV12-4
CASSLKGSAYNSPLHF
>TRBJ2-7|TRBV12-3/TRBV12-4
CASSFGLAGGYSSYEQYF
>TRBJ1-2|TRBV18
CASSPTGAWGYGYTF
>TRBJ1-1|TRBV5-1
CASRSSANTEAFF
>TRBJ1-1|TRBV14
CASSQLLNTEAFF
>TRBJ1-4|TRBV28
CDSSLGGGLREQLFF
>TRBJ1-1|TRBV4-1
CASSQDTNRGRNTEAFF
>TRBJ1-2|TRBV20-1
CSYERGLSVGYTF
>TRBJ2-7|TRBV6-2/TRBV6-3
CASSYPSRDRYEQYF
>TRBJ2-3|TRBV5-1
CASSASGTSWEDTQYF
>TRBJ1-1|TRBV29-1
CSVQGQVNTEAFF
>TRBJ2-1|TRBV6-2/TRBV6-3
CASRRDSSYNEQFF
>TRBJ2-7|TRBV27
CASSSGTRAGEQYF
>TRBJ2-7|TRBV29-1
CSVTGTGTSSYEQYF
>TRBJ2-1|TRBV12-3/TRBV12-4
CASSFGTTGRGPNEQFF
>TRBJ2-7|TRBV5-1
CASSADSLDEQYF
>TRBJ2-6|TRBV12-3/TRBV12-4
CASSLWASGRTGAEGSGANVLTF
>TRBJ2-5|TRBV12-3/TRBV12-4
CASSVVIQETQYF
>TRBJ2-6|TRBV19
CASSISLTGANVLTF
>TRBJ2-7|TRBV3-1
CASSQDRQRYEQYF
>TRBJ1-2|TRBV6-1
CASSEASLTGGSGYTF
>TRBJ2-3|TRBV14
CASSQDSSGNIISTDTQYF
>TRBJ2-3|TRBV7-9
CASSFSGGMADTQYF
>TRBJ2-2|TRBV25-1
CASSTQNTGELFF
>TRBJ1-1|TRBV7-2
CASSSYGQGVDAFF
>TRBJ1-2|TRBV7-9
CASSSPGGNYGYTF
>TRBJ2-6|TRBV5-6
CASSFKGVLGANVLTF
>TRBJ2-7|TRBV7-8
CASGITLGQGYEQYF
>TRBJ2-5|TRBV7-9
CASSLAGRGQETQYF
>TRBJ1-6|TRBV12-3/TRBV12-4
CASSLAPQGFISPLHF